The source of this TCR beta chain is a study of cytomegalovirus exposure and HLA in healthy donors. Study findings and constraints: TCR beta sequences reportedly predicted most subjects' HLA-A and HLA-B alleles accurately.

Both 60 Vbeta primers and 13 Jbeta primers went into the PCR. The protocol was immunoSEQ multiplex PCR, while the TCRdb copy is restricted to in-frame clones and leaves out a portion. This sample has tens of thousands of clones, with 65% to 85% found just once. This CDR3 has 13 amino acids. Germline V lookup: CDR1 MNHNY, CDR2 SVGAGI (reference sequence). Trimming cost V 2 bases and J 0 bases, with 3 bases left between them. Note on this clone: Antigen: not known.

The chain employs TRBV6-6 and TRBJ2-3, with D hard to call. The sequenced sample consisted of PBMCs. This clonotype was sampled from a man aged 30-40 years in good health and CMV-seronegative. The DNA for the CDR3 is TGTGCCAGCAGTTACCTCAGCACAGATACGCAGTATTTT. It translates to CASSYLSTDTQYF.